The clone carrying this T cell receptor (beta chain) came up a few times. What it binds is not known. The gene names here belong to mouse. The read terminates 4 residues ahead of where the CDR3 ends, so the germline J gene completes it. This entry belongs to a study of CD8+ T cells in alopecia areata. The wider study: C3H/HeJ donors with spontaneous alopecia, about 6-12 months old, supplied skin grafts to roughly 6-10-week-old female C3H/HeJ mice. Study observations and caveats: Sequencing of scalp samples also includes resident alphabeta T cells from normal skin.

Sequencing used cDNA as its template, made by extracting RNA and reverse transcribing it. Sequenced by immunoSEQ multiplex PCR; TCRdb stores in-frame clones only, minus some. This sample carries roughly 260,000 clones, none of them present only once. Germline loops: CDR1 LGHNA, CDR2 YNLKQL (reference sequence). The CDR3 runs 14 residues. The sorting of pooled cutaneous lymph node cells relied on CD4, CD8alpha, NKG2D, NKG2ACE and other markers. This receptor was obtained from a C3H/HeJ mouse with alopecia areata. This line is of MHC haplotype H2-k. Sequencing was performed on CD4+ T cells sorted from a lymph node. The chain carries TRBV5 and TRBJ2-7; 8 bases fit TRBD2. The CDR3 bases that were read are TGTGCCAGCAGCCAAGAGACGGGGGGGCAT. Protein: CASSQETGGH. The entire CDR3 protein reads CASSQETGGHEQYF.